At least ten counts were recorded for the clone carrying this T cell receptor beta chain. Its antigen is unknown. These data belong to a study of T cells after yellow fever vaccination. Study-wide points: Across the CD4 and CD8 compartments, a small share of clonotypes was present in both. Though weaker, the secondary response peaked faster, on day 5 versus 15.

Each CDR3 protein is one row after TCRdb ran MiXCR on the 5' RACE reads. Found here are some 320,000 distinct CDR3 sequences, roughly 10% of them singletons; the top ten hold 3% to 3.5%. The sequence was collected from a man aged 18 to 29 who received the YFV17D yellow fever vaccine. Material: CD4+ T cells sorted from PBMCs, obtained 45 days after the yellow fever booster vaccination.

CDR3 DNA sequence: TGTGCCAGCAGCGACAGGGACTCACCCCTCCACTTT. It is translated as CASSDRDSPLHF. The chain uses TRBV25-1 and TRBJ1-6; TRBD1 matches 7 bases. From germline, CDR1 is MGHDK and CDR2 SYGVNS. V gave up 6 bases and J gave up 10 bases; unmatched junction bases: 3. The CDR3 length is 12 residues. Filled out from reference TRBV25-1 and TRBJ1-6, the complete variable domain reads EADIYQTPRYLVIGTGKKITLECSQTMGHDKMYWYQQDPGMELHLIHYSYGVNSTEKGDLSSESTVSRIRTEHFPLTLESARPSHTSQYLCASSDRDSPLHFGNGTRLTVT.